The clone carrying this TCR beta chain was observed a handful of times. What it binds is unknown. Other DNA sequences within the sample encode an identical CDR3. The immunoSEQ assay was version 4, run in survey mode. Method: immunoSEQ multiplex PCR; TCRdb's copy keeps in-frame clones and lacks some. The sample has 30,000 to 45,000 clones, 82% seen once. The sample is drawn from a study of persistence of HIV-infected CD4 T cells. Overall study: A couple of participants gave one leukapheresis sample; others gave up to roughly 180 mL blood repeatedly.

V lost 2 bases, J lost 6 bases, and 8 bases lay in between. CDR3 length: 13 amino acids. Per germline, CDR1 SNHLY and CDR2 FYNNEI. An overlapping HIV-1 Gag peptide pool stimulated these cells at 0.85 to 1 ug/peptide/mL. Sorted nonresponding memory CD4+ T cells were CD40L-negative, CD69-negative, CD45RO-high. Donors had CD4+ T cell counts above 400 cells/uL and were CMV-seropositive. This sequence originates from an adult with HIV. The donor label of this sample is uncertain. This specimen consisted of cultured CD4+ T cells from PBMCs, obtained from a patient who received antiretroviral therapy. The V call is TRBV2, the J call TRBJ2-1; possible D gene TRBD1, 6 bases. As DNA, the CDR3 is TGTGCCAGCAGTGAACAGGGGTTCAATGAGCAGTTCTTC. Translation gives CASSEQGFNEQFF.